The clone carrying this T cell receptor beta chain was counted a few times. This record comes from a study of shared clonotypes between healthy human individuals. Across the whole study: Used for every donor were three CD4 naive, three CD4 memory, two CD8 naive and one CD8 memory plate.

The CDR3 is made up of 15 amino acids. V was trimmed by 4 bases and J by 4 bases, leaving 18 bases between them. The germline V gene encodes CDR1 SGHNT and CDR2 YYREEE (reference sequence). Profiling relied on immunoSEQ multiplex PCR, and the TCRdb table lists in-frame clones only, not all of them. The sample holds 1,100,000 or so clones, more than 75% seen once. This sequence originates from a man younger than 30 in good health. Some clones in this sample may be carry-over from other donors' samples. V is TRBV5-4 and J is TRBJ2-7, with D tentatively TRBD1 (6 bases). Sequencing was performed on memory CD4+ T cells from PBMCs. The subset is: CD45RA-negative fraction. The CDR3 sequence is CASSATRGNGYEQYF. The CDR3 nucleotides are TGTGCCAGCAGCGCAACAAGGGGGAACGGGTACGAGCAGTACTTC.